This T cell receptor beta chain was recorded in a study of blood T cell repertoires in COVID-19. Turning to the study itself: Sites in the United States, Italy and Spain provided acute and convalescent COVID-19 samples. In each case, the material was cDNA or gDNA derived from T cells, B-cell-depleted T cells, or PBMCs.

Looked up from germline, CDR1 is SGHRS and CDR2 is YFSETQ. This CDR3 has 16 amino acids. Trimming stripped 4 bases from V and 3 bases from J, with 14 bases between. In the authors' methods: Nucleated cell counts were estimated from reference gene primer amplification. Measured with immunoSEQ multiplex PCR; TCRdb has only the in-frame clones, and not every one. V and J calls plus clone size are reproduced from that table; the DNA served to infer D and trimming. The sample gives some 150,000 clones, just under 90% of which show up once; 4.3% is in the top ten. The receptor's source is a woman in her thirties or forties with acute or convalescent COVID-19. J is TRBJ2-6 and V is TRBV5-1; tentative D call: TRBD1 (5 bases). The sequenced material came from peripheral blood. The chain's CDR3 is CASSTTGISGANVLTF. The CDR3 DNA sequence: TGCGCCAGCAGCACTACAGGTATAAGTGGGGCCAACGTCCTGACTTTC.